Described below is a single TCR beta chain sequence and its context. Per the original methods: Reference gene primer amplification yielded estimated nucleated cell counts. Generated by immunoSEQ multiplex PCR, the TCRdb table keeps only in-frame clones and is missing some. V and J calls and clone size are those listed in that table; D and trimming were worked out from the DNA. The sample consists of under 250,000 clones, roughly 90% of them appearing once. These data are taken from a study of blood T cell repertoires in COVID-19. This CDR3 has 11 residues. Germline CDR1 is DFQATT and CDR2 is SNEGSKA (reference sequence). The V end was cut by 0 bases, the J end by 13 bases, with 12 bases between.

The chain combines TRBV20-1 with TRBJ1-2, with D hard to call. The material sequenced was peripheral blood. This TCR came from a man between 60 and 70 years old with acute or convalescent COVID-19. Here the CDR3 DNA reads TGCAGTGCTAGAGATGACAATTCATCCACCTTC. It translates to CSARDDNSSTF.